The clone carrying this TCR beta chain was detected ten times or more. The data originate from a study of blood T cells in healthy people across ages. The length of the CDR3 is 14 residues. Trimming removed 5 bases at V and 2 bases at J, with 13 bases between. CDR1 is SEHNR and CDR2 is FQNEAQ in the germline V gene (reference sequence). Primed by a sample-barcoded 5' primer and a J-beta primer mix, a second PCR proceeded for 7 to 11 cycles. TCRdb itself ran the 5' RACE reads through MiXCR, one entry per CDR3 protein. The top ten clones hold roughly 17% of a sample with hundreds of thousands of distinct CDR3 sequences, 29% of them seen once. Healthy Caucasians from Russia aged roughly 6 to 100 served as donors. Every donor provided approximately 9.2 milliliters of peripheral blood.

The sample consisted of blood. The rearrangement links TRBV7-9 to TRBJ2-7, with a possible D match to TRBD1 (6 bases). This TCR came from a woman at least 80 years old in good health. The CDR3 DNA reads TGTGCCAGCAGCCAATCCAGGGGCCCCTACGAGCAGTACTTC. Its translation is CASSQSRGPYEQYF.